The 12 T cell receptor beta chains below were found in one sample sequenced in a study of cytotoxic CD8 clonotypes in ibrutinib-treated CLL. The method was immunoSEQ multiplex PCR; TCRdb's version includes in-frame clones alone and lacks a portion of them. The sample lists about 140,000 clones, around three quarters occurring once. The sample here was PBMCs, taken after 12 months of ibrutinib treatment. The receptors were sampled from a human donor with chronic lymphocytic leukemia.

The V and J genes are TRBV5-1 and TRBJ2-1; no clear D. V lost 2 bases, J lost 10 bases, and 7 bases lay in between. The germline V gene has CDR1 SGHRS and CDR2 YFSETQ. This CDR3 contains 11 residues. The CDR3 spells CASSLTWEQFF. In DNA, the CDR3 is TGCGCCAGCAGCTTAACGTGGGAGCAGTTCTTC.

The chain has TRBV9 and TRBJ2-7, with D maybe TRBD2 (6 bases). V was cut by 3 bases and J by 2 bases, with 15 bases left in between. This CDR3 is 15 amino acids long. Germline V CDR1 and CDR2: SGDLS, YYNGEE. The CDR3 DNA follows: TGTGCCAGCAGCGAGAGCCCCGGGGGACCCTACGAGCAGTACTTC. Its translation: CASSESPGGPYEQYF.

This rearrangement joins TRBV6-5 to TRBJ2-1, with a tentative D call TRBD2 (6 bases). Germline CDR1 reads MNHEY; CDR2 reads SVGAGI. Between the trimmed V and J ends, which lost 6 bases and 4 bases, there was a span of 10 bases. This CDR3 spans 13 amino acids. The chain's CDR3 is CASRAGRYNEQFF. CDR3 nucleotides: TGTGCCAGCAGAGCGGGCCGGTACAATGAGCAGTTCTTC.

This rearrangement joins TRBV7-7 to TRBJ2-5, with D possibly TRBD2 on 6 matching bases. Per germline, CDR1 SSHAT and CDR2 FNYEAQ (reference sequence). The CDR3 runs 14 residues. The V gene lost 5 bases and the J gene lost 4 bases, with 14 bases spanning the gap. Here the CDR3 DNA reads TGTGCCAGCAGCCCTCTAGGAGGGGTAGAGACCCAGTACTTC. Translated: CASSPLGGVETQYF.

The genes are TRBV2 and TRBJ1-1; D gene uncertain. In germline, CDR1 is SNHLY, CDR2 FYNNEI. Trimming removed 3 bases at V and 7 bases at J, with 3 bases between. This CDR3 has 10 amino acids. The CDR3 nucleotides are TGTGCCAGCAGTGATGGTGAAGCTTTCTTT. This sequence encodes CASSDGEAFF. Full variable domain (outside the CDR3, taken from reference TRBV2 and TRBJ1-1): EPEVTQTPSHQVTQMGQEVILRCVPISNHLYFYWYRQILGQKVEFLVSFYNNEISEKSEIFDDQFSVERPDGSNFTLKIRSTKLEDSAMYFCASSDGEAFFGQGTRLTVV.

The chain couples TRBV28 to TRBJ1-2; D gene unclear. This CDR3 contains 12 residues. Germline V gene data show CDR1 as MDHEN and CDR2 as SYDVKM. V gave up 6 bases and J gave up 9 bases, with 14 bases separating them. The CDR3 DNA reads TGTGCCAGCAGACTATCGGAGTATAGCTACACCTTC. Its protein is CASRLSEYSYTF.

The genes are TRBV7-9 and TRBJ2-1; D might be TRBD2 (6 bases). This CDR3 region has 15 residues. Per germline, CDR1 SEHNR and CDR2 FQNEAQ (reference sequence). V was clipped by 1 base and J by 3 bases, with 10 bases between them. CDR3 residues: CASSLVRGSYNEQFF. The CDR3 coding sequence is TGTGCCAGCAGCTTAGTTCGGGGGAGCTACAATGAGCAGTTCTTC.

This clone was picked up one time. One junction end does not reproduce the germline sequence, and a read error may be involved. The CDR3 DNA is TGTGCCAGCAGCATAGCGGGGGGTTCCATTGAGACCCAGTACTTC. Amino acids: CASSIAGGSIETQYF. V usage is TRBV7-2 and J usage is TRBJ2-5; TRBD2 matches at 10 bases. This CDR3 comprises 15 residues. CDR1 is SGHTA, CDR2 FQGNSA, per germline. The whole variable domain, remainder taken from reference TRBV7-2 and TRBJ2-5, is GAGVSQSPSNKVTEKGKDVELRCDPISGHTALYWYRQSLGQGLEFLIYFQGNSAPDKSGLPSDRFSAERTGGSVSTLTIQRTQQEDSAVYLCASSIAGGSIETQYFGPGTRLLVL.

V usage is TRBV4-2 and J usage is TRBJ2-3; 7 bases map to TRBD2. After removal of 0 bases from V and 3 bases from J, the junction contained 9 bases not matched to a gene. Germline-derived CDR1 and CDR2 are LGHNA and YNFKEQ. This CDR3 is built from 17 residues. This CDR3 is CASSQDPPGRLTDTQYF. The CDR3, as DNA: TGTGCCAGCAGCCAAGACCCCCCCGGGAGGTTGACAGATACGCAGTATTTT.

V and J are TRBV27 and TRBJ2-7, with a weak D call TRBD1 (5 bases). The CDR3 totals 13 residues. CDR1 and CDR2 (germline): MNHEY, SMNVEV (reference sequence). V was trimmed by 6 bases and J by 3 bases, leaving 12 bases between them. This CDR3 is CASRRTPFYEQYF. The CDR3 DNA sequence: TGTGCCAGCAGACGGACACCCTTCTACGAGCAGTACTTC.

The chain has TRBV12-2 and TRBJ2-3; the table calls TRBD1, which could not be checked here. TRBV12-2 is a pseudogene locus. This CDR3 is 13 amino acids long. CDR3 in amino acids: CASRRDRPDTQYF. The CDR3 coding sequence is TGTGCAAGTCGCCGGGACAGGCCAGATACGCAGTATTTT.

The V gene is TRBV27, the J gene TRBJ2-7, with TRBD1 matching over 9 bases. The CDR3 extends over 15 amino acids. V was clipped by 6 bases and J by 2 bases; unmatched bases: 8. The germline CDR1 and CDR2 sequences are MNHEY and SMNVEV (reference sequence). The CDR3 DNA reads as TGTGCCAGCAGCTTCCGGCGACAGGGGGCCTACGAGCAGTACTTC. Translated, it gives CASSFRRQGAYEQYF.